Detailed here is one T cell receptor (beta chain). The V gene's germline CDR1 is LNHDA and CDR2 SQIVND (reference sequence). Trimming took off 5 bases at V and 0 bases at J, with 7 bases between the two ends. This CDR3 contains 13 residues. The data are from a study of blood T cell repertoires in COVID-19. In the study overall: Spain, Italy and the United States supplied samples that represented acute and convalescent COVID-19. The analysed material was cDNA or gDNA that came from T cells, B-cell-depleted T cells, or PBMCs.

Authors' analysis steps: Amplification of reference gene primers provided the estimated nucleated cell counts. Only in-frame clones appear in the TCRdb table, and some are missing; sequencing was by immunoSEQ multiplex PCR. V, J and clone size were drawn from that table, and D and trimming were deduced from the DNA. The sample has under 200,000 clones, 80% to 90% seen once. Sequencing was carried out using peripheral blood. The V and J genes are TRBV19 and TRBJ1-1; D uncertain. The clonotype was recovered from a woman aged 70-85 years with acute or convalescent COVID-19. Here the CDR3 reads CASSQTLNTEAFF. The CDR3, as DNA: TGTGCCAGTAGTCAGACACTGAACACTGAAGCTTTCTTT. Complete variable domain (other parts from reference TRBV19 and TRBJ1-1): DGGITQSPKYLFRKEGQNVTLSCEQNLNHDAMYWYRQDPGQGLRLIYYSQIVNDFQKGDIAEGYSVSREKKESFPLTVTSAQKNPTAFYLCASSQTLNTEAFFGQGTRLTVV.